This TCR beta chain was captured by sequencing in a study of blood T cell repertoires in COVID-19. Study-level background: Sources were T cells, B-cell-depleted T cells, or PBMCs; the material itself was cDNA or gDNA.

Only in-frame clones appear in the TCRdb table, and some are missing; sequencing was by immunoSEQ multiplex PCR. This sample carries 19,000 or so clones, around 82% of them seen once, and the ten largest clones take 6.5% to 8.5%. This clone was observed a single time. The CDR3 extends over 19 amino acids. Between the trimmed V and J ends, which lost 0 bases and 0 bases, there was a span of 21 bases. Per the germline V gene, CDR1 is SGDLS and CDR2 is YYNGEE. The receptor comes from a human donor in a cohort sampled during active COVID-19. This chain connects TRBV9 to TRBJ1-1; D is possibly TRBD1 (6 bases). Material for sequencing was peripheral blood. CDR3 nucleotide sequence: TGTGCCAGCAGCGTAGCTTCCCAGGGGATAACGGGGCTGAACACTGAAGCTTTCTTT. Residues: CASSVASQGITGLNTEAFF.